The rows below give T cell receptor beta chains drawn from one sample of a study of blood T cell repertoires in COVID-19. The method was immunoSEQ multiplex PCR; TCRdb's version includes in-frame clones alone and lacks a portion of them. This table holds around 270,000 clones, 84% found once. Sequencing was done on a sample of peripheral blood. The receptors were sampled from a woman aged 40 to 50 who had recovered from COVID-19. Both conserved end residues are part of each CDR3. D genes are given only for firm matches. Some rows mark clone size as missing; the rest say once, few, many or name a class of expanded clone.

d_gene,abundance,v_gene,j_gene,CDR3aa,CDR3nt
-,-,TRBV2,TRBJ1-1,CASSGEGNTEAFF,TGTGCCAGCAGTGGGGAGGGGAACACTGAAGCTTTCTTT
TRBD1,-,TRBV5-1,TRBJ2-1,CASSSGTGLYNEQFF,TGCGCCAGCAGCTCCGGGACAGGCCTCTACAATGAGCAGTTCTTC
-,-,TRBV7-8,TRBJ2-1,CASSLMQGRVVNEQFF,TGTGCCAGCAGCTTAATGCAGGGCAGGGTCGTCAATGAGCAGTTCTTC
-,-,TRBV12-3/TRBV12-4,TRBJ2-7,CASSLARTADSYF,TGTGCCAGCAGTTTAGCTCGGACAGCTGATTCTTACTTC
-,-,TRBV9,TRBJ1-3,CASSVGLGGGSGNTIYF,TGTGCCAGCAGCGTAGGATTAGGCGGCGGATCTGGAAACACCATATATTTT
TRBD1,-,TRBV28,TRBJ1-2,CASSLSTGLPGYTF,TGTGCCAGCAGTTTATCGACAGGGTTACCGGGCTACACCTTC
TRBD1,-,TRBV7-9,TRBJ1-2,CASSLAGTGDGYTF,TGTGCCAGCAGCTTAGCCGGGACAGGGGATGGCTACACCTTC
TRBD1,-,TRBV7-2,TRBJ2-3,CASSQYRGVSTDTQYF,TGTGCCAGCAGTCAATACAGGGGCGTCAGCACAGATACGCAGTATTTT
TRBD1,-,TRBV27,TRBJ1-1,CASSLGQINTEAFF,TGTGCCAGCAGTTTGGGACAGATTAACACTGAAGCTTTCTTT
TRBD1,-,TRBV29-1,TRBJ1-1,CSASGTVVLGDLNTEAFF,TGCAGCGCCTCCGGGACAGTGGTCCTGGGGGACTTGAACACTGAAGCTTTCTTT
TRBD2,-,TRBV27,TRBJ2-1,CASSPTTSGGLGWDNEQFF,TGTGCCAGCAGCCCAACCACTAGCGGGGGCCTCGGGTGGGACAATGAGCAGTTCTTC
-,-,TRBV11-3,TRBJ2-6,CASSSRASGANVLTF,TGTGCCAGCAGCTCGAGGGCCTCTGGGGCCAACGTCCTGACTTTC
TRBD2,-,TRBV7-9,TRBJ2-5,CASSPLPKRGGGAQETQYF,TGTGCCAGCAGCCCGCTGCCGAAGCGGGGGGGCGGGGCACAAGAGACCCAGTACTTC
-,-,TRBV6-5,TRBJ1-2,CASSYAGRTFGYTF,TGTGCCAGCAGTTACGCCGGGAGGACCTTCGGCTACACCTTC
-,-,TRBV11-2,TRBJ2-1,CASSQRRGSDNEQFF,TGTGCCAGCAGCCAAAGACGGGGGTCGGACAATGAGCAGTTCTTC
TRBD1,-,TRBV5-1,TRBJ2-7,CASSWDRPYEQYF,TGCGCCAGCAGCTGGGACAGGCCCTACGAGCAGTACTTC
-,-,TRBV10-3,TRBJ1-1,CAISGQGGAEAFF,TGTGCCATCAGCGGGCAGGGTGGGGCTGAAGCTTTCTTT
TRBD2,once,TRBV9,TRBJ2-2,CASSPLLGLADTGELFF,TGTGCCAGCAGCCCCCTTCTGGGACTAGCGGACACCGGGGAGCTGTTTTTT
TRBD1,-,TRBV7-8,TRBJ2-7,CASSPGTGEAYEQYF,TGTGCCAGCAGCCCAGGGACAGGAGAAGCATACGAGCAGTACTTC
TRBD2,-,TRBV5-4,TRBJ2-1,CASSLSVAGGNEQFF,TGTGCCAGCAGCTTGTCGGTAGCGGGGGGCAATGAGCAGTTCTTC
-,-,TRBV30,TRBJ1-6,CAWRRAGPRVNSPLHF,TGTGCCTGGAGGCGGGCAGGACCAAGGGTTAATTCACCCCTCCACTTT
-,once,TRBV18,TRBJ2-1,CASSPQIGQGSYNEQFF,TGTGCCAGCTCACCACAGATAGGACAAGGCTCCTACAATGAGCAGTTCTTC
-,-,TRBV13,TRBJ2-7,CASSLSRRTYEQYF,TGTGCCAGCAGCTTAAGTCGCAGGACCTACGAGCAGTACTTC
-,-,TRBV13,TRBJ2-7,CASSLGQGESYEQYF,TGTGCCAGCAGCTTAGGGCAGGGTGAGTCCTACGAGCAGTACTTC
TRBD2,-,TRBV12-5,TRBJ2-1,CASGFGLDDEQFF,TGTGCTAGTGGTTTTGGACTAGATGATGAGCAGTTCTTC
TRBD2,-,TRBV5-4,TRBJ2-3,CASNPWVAGNTDTQYF,TGTGCCAGCAACCCCTGGGTAGCGGGTAACACAGATACGCAGTATTTT
-,-,TRBV15,TRBJ2-7,CATSRDLRLSYEQYF,TGTGCCACCAGCAGAGATCTCCGGTTATCCTACGAGCAGTACTTC
-,many,TRBV5-1,TRBJ2-6,CASSLTGTSGANVLTF,TGCGCCAGCAGCTTAACAGGGACCTCTGGGGCCAACGTCCTGACTTTC
-,-,TRBV27,TRBJ1-1,CASSYNRVDVRNTEAFF,TGTGCCAGCAGCTACAACAGGGTTGATGTTCGGAACACTGAAGCTTTCTTT
-,-,TRBV10-3,TRBJ2-3,CAIREDSGRPDTQYF,TGTGCCATCAGAGAGGACAGTGGGCGGCCAGATACGCAGTATTTT
-,-,TRBV2,TRBJ2-7,CASSEYYEQYF,TGTGCCAGCAGTGAGTACTACGAGCAGTACTTC
-,-,TRBV11-3,TRBJ2-2,CASSPGLAGTGELFF,TGTGCCAGCAGCCCGGGACTCGCGGGGACCGGGGAGCTGTTTTTT
TRBD1,-,TRBV2,TRBJ1-6,CASRTGRDRANSPLHF,TGTGCCAGCAGAACAGGAAGGGACAGGGCAAATTCACCCCTCCACTTT
TRBD2,-,TRBV5-4,TRBJ2-3,CASRAGLAGTDTQYF,TGTGCCAGCAGAGCCGGACTAGCGGGCACAGATACGCAGTATTTT
TRBD1,-,TRBV5-1,TRBJ2-1,CASSQQGAVYNEQFF,TGCGCCAGCAGCCAACAGGGGGCGGTCTACAATGAGCAGTTCTTC
-,-,TRBV19,TRBJ2-5,CASRGGETQYF,TGTGCCAGTAGAGGCGGAGAGACCCAGTACTTC
TRBD1,-,TRBV2,TRBJ1-1,CASSDTQGTEAFF,TGTGCCAGCAGCGACACACAGGGGACTGAAGCTTTCTTT
-,-,TRBV6-5,TRBJ1-5,CASSQQRNQPQHF,TGTGCCAGCAGCCAACAGAGAAATCAGCCCCAGCATTTT
TRBD1,-,TRBV11-2,TRBJ1-6,CASTQGGSYNSPLHF,TGTGCCAGCACCCAGGGGGGCTCCTATAATTCACCCCTCCACTTT
-,-,TRBV28,TRBJ1-3,CVGGSGNTIYF,TGTGTGGGGGGCTCTGGAAACACCATATATTTT
-,-,TRBV2,TRBJ1-3,CASSERGESGNTIYF,TGTGCCAGCAGTGAAAGGGGCGAGTCAGGAAACACCATATATTTT
TRBD1,-,TRBV3-1/TRBV3-2,TRBJ2-2,CASSPGTGGELFF,TGTGCCAGCAGCCCAGGGACAGGGGGGGAGCTGTTTTTT
-,-,TRBV24-1,TRBJ1-5,CATSVGAPSVMQPQHF,TGTGCCACCAGTGTTGGAGCCCCCTCGGTCATGCAGCCCCAGCATTTT
-,-,TRBV24-1,TRBJ2-1,CATSDADTHNEQFF,TGTGCCACCAGTGATGCGGACACCCACAATGAGCAGTTCTTC
-,once,TRBV7-9,TRBJ1-1,CASIAVNTEAFF,TGTGCCAGCATAGCAGTGAACACTGAAGCTTTCTTT
-,-,TRBV15,TRBJ1-4,CATSSPGRLSEKLFF,TGTGCCACCAGCAGTCCGGGGAGATTATCTGAAAAACTGTTTTTT
-,-,TRBV9,TRBJ1-4,CASSVNSLNEKLFF,TGTGCCAGCAGCGTAAACAGCCTTAATGAAAAACTGTTTTTT
TRBD1,-,TRBV11-2,TRBJ1-4,CASSPTGSEKLFF,TGTGCCAGCAGCCCGACAGGGTCCGAAAAACTGTTTTTT